The clone carrying this T cell receptor beta chain was seen repeatedly, ten times or more. Its cognate antigen is unknown. This entry belongs to a study of neurological immune-mediated disorders. The V gene lost 10 bases and the J gene lost 2 bases, with 19 bases spanning the gap. The germline V gene has CDR1 ENHRY and CDR2 SYGVKD. This CDR3 region has 15 residues. Documented time point: technical triplicate 1. Each sorted-subset library came from 1 million CD4+ or CD8+ T cells. 5'RACE employing 10-nucleotide random UMIs yielded the cDNA. MiXCR, run by TCRdb on the 5' RACE reads, gives a single entry per CDR3 protein. Here the sample spans about 24,000 distinct CDR3 sequences, 13% being singletons. Study observations and caveats: None of the CDR3 amino acid sequences in expanded clones turned up in more than one subject, which points to private repertoires in all groups. The level of TCR clonal expansion was highest in patients with HTLV-1-associated myelopathy and lowest in multiple sclerosis, where it fell below the level seen in healthy controls.

The origin of this receptor is a female donor with HTLV-1-associated myelopathy (HAM/TSP). The chain uses TRBV10-3 and TRBJ2-3; D unresolved. The specimen sequenced was CD4+ T cells from blood. The CDR3 nucleotides are TGTGCCACCTTGGGTTCAATACCAACCACAGATACGCAGTATTTT. It codes for CATLGSIPTTDTQYF.